In this sample, the clone carrying this T cell receptor beta chain turned up many times. These data originate in a study of T cells after yellow fever vaccination. This CDR3 region has 16 residues. The V gene end was trimmed by 0 bases and the J gene end by 7 bases; junction bases not matched to a gene: 7. Germline V CDR1 and CDR2: LGHNA, YSLEER. UMIs and a universal primer site were added when TCR cDNA was made by 5'RACE template switching. Via MiXCR, TCRdb re-called the 5' RACE reads, giving one row per CDR3 protein. The profile covers about 300,000 distinct CDR3 sequences, with roughly 9% appearing a single time and over 3% taken by the ten largest.

This receptor was identified in a man between 18 and 35 years old who received the YFV17D yellow fever vaccine. The starting material was CD4+ T cells sorted from PBMCs, obtained 5 days after the yellow fever booster vaccination. The chain has TRBV4-3 and TRBJ2-3, with 10 bases identical to TRBD2. The CDR3 sequence is CASSQDPSGGVNTQYF. CDR3 sequence (DNA): TGCGCCAGCAGCCAAGATCCGAGCGGGGGGGTAAATACGCAGTATTTT.